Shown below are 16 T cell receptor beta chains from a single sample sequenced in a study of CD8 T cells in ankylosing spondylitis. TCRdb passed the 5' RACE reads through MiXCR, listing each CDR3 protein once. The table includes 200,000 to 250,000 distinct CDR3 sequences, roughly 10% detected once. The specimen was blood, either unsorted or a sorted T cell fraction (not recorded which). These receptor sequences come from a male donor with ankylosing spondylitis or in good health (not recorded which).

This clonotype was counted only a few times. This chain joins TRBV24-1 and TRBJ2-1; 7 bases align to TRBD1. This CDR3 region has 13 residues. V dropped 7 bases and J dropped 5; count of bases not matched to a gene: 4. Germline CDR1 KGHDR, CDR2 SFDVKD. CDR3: CATRGGIDNEQFF. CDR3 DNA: TGTGCCACCAGAGGGGGCATCGACAATGAGCAGTTCTTC.

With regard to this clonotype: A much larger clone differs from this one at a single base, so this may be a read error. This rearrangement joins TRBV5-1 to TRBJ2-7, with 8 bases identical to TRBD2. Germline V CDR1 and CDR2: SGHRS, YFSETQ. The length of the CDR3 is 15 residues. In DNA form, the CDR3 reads TGCGCCAGCAGCTTCAGCGGGGGAGGTTCCTACGAGCAGCACTTC. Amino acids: CASSFSGGGSYEQHF.

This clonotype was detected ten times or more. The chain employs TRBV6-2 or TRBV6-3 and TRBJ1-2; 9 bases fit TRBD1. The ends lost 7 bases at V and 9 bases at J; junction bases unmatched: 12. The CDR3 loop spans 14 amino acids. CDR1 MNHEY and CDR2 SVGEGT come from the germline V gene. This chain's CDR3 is CASNAPTGGRSYTF. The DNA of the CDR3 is TGTGCCAGCAACGCCCCGACAGGGGGAAGGAGCTACACCTTC.

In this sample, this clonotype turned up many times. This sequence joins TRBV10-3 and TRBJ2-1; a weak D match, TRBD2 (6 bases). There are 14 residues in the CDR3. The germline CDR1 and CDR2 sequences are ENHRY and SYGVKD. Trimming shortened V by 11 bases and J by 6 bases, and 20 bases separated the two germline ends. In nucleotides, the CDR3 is TGTGCCGCACAACCTGGAGGGTCCCTCAATGAGCAGTTCTTC. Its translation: CAAQPGGSLNEQFF.

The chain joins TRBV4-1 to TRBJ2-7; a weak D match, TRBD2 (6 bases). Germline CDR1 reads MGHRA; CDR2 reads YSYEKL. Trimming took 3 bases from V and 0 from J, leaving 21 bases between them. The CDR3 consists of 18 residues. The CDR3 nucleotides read TGCGCCAGCAGCCAGGGTCCATCCGGGACTCCTAGCTCCTACGAGCAGTACTTC. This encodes CASSQGPSGTPSSYEQYF.

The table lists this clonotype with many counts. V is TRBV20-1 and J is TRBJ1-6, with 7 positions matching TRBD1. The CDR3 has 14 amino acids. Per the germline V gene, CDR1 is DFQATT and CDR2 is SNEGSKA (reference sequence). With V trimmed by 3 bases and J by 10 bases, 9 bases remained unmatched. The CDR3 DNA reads TGCAGTGCTAGCCGACAGGGAACTGTATCACCCCTCCACTTT. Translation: CSASRQGTVSPLHF.

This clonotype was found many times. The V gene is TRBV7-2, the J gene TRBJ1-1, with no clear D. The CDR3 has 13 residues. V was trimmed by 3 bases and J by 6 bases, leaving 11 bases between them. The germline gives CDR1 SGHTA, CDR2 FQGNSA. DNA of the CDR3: TGTGCCAGCAGCTTCTTGAGTCGGTCTGAAGCTTTCTTT. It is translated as CASSFLSRSEAFF.

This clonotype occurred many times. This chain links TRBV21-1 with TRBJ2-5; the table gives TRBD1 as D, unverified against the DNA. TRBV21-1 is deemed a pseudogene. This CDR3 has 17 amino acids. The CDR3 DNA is TGTGCCAGCAGCAAAGCCAAGGGACCAACGAGCCAAGAGACCCAGTACTTC. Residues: CASSKAKGPTSQETQYF.

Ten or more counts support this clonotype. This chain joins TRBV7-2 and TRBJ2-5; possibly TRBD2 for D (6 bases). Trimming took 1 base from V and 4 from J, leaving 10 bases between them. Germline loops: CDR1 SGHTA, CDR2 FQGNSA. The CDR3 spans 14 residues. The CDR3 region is CASSLGGVGETQYF. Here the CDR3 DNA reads TGTGCCAGCAGCTTAGGGGGGGTCGGAGAGACCCAGTACTTC.

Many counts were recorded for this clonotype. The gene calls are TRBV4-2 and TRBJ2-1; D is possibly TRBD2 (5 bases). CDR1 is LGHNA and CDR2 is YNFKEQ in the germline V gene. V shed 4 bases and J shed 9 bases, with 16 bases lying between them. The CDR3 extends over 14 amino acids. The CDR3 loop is CASSRAAVDGEQFF. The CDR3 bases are TGTGCCAGCAGCCGAGCGGCAGTAGATGGTGAGCAGTTCTTC.

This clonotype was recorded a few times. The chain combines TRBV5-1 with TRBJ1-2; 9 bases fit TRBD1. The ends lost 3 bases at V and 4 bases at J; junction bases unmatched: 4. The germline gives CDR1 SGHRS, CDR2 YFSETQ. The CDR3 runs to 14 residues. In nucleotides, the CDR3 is TGCGCCAGCAGCTACGGACAGGGGAGCTATGGCTACACCTTC. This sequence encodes CASSYGQGSYGYTF.

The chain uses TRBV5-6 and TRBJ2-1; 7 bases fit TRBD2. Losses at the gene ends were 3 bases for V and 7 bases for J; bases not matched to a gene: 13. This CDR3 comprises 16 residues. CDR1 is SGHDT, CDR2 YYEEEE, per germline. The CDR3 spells CASSSYTTLAENEQFF. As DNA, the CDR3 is TGTGCCAGCAGCTCCTATACGACTCTAGCGGAGAATGAGCAGTTCTTC. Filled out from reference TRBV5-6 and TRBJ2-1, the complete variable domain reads DAGVTQSPTHLIKTRGQQVTLRCSPKSGHDTVSWYQQALGQGPQFIFQYYEEEERQRGNFPDRFSGHQFPNYSSELNVNALLLGDSALYLCASSSYTTLAENEQFFGPGTRLTVL.

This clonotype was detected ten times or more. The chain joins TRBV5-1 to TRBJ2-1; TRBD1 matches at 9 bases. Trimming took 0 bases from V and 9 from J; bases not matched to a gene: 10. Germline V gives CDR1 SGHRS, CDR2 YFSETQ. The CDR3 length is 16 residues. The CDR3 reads CASSLAIGTGLAEQFF. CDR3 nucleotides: TGCGCCAGCAGCTTGGCCATCGGGACAGGGTTGGCTGAGCAGTTCTTC.

CDR3 amino acids: CASSFLLGTANTGELFF. In DNA form, the CDR3 reads TGTGCCAGCAGCTTCCTACTAGGAACGGCGAACACCGGGGAGCTGTTTTTT. The chain recombines TRBV7-2 with TRBJ2-2, with a tentative D call TRBD2 (5 bases). This CDR3 has 17 amino acids. CDR1 SGHTA and CDR2 FQGNSA come from the germline V gene. V was cut by 3 bases and J by 0 bases, with 14 bases left in between.

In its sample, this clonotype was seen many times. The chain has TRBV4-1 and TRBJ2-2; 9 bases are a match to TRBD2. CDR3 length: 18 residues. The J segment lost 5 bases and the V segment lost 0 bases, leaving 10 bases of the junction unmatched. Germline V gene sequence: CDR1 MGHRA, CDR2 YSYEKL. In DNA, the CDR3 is TGCGCCAGCAGCCAAGAATCGCCAGCGGGGGGTGGAACCGGGGAGCTGTTTTTT. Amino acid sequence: CASSQESPAGGGTGELFF.

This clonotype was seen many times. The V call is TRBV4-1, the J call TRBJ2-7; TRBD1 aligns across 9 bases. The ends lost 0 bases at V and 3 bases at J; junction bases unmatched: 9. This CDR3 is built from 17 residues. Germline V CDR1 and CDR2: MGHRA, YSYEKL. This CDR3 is CASSQDYVRTGVYEQYF. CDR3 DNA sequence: TGCGCCAGCAGCCAAGATTACGTCCGGACAGGGGTCTACGAGCAGTACTTC.